A single sample is the source of the 32 T cell receptor beta chains below, sequenced in a study of blood T cell repertoires in COVID-19. Generated by immunoSEQ multiplex PCR, the TCRdb table keeps only in-frame clones and is missing some. This table has under 300,000 clones, about 80% appearing once. Specimen: peripheral blood. The origin of the receptors is a woman of 80 years or more with acute or convalescent COVID-19.

This chain links TRBV7-2 with TRBJ2-5, with 7 bases fitting TRBD2. Germline CDR1 and CDR2: SGHTA and FQGNSA. V shed 1 base, J shed 4 bases, and the junction held 12 bases outside the gene matches. The CDR3 has 17 amino acids. CDR3 region: CASSLVGGTSEGETQYF. The CDR3 coding sequence is TGTGCCAGCAGCTTAGTGGGGGGGACCTCCGAGGGAGAGACCCAGTACTTC.

The J gene is TRBJ1-2, the V gene TRBV19, with 10 bases identical to TRBD1. Trimming removed 7 bases from V and 4 bases from J; junction bases left unmatched: 6. The V gene's germline CDR1 is LNHDA and CDR2 SQIVND (reference sequence). The CDR3 totals 14 residues. CDR3 nucleotide sequence: TGTGCCAGTAAGGACAGGGGGAGATTCTATGGCTACACCTTC. Its translation is CASKDRGRFYGYTF.

The chain uses TRBV5-1 and TRBJ1-2; TRBD1 matches at 10 bases. CDR3 length: 15 residues. The germline gives CDR1 SGHRS, CDR2 YFSETQ. The J segment lost 4 bases and the V segment lost 4 bases, leaving 7 bases of the junction unmatched. The CDR3 reads CASSPRQGASYGYTF. CDR3 bases: TGCGCCAGCAGCCCCCGACAGGGGGCTAGCTATGGCTACACCTTC.

With respect to this clone: The same CDR3 arises from other DNA sequences in this sample as well. The chain carries TRBV5-1 and TRBJ1-1, with a tentative D call TRBD1 (5 bases). This CDR3 has 15 residues. From germline, CDR1 is SGHRS and CDR2 YFSETQ. Deletions cut 0 bases from V and 2 bases from J, with 11 bases between. The CDR3 sequence: CASSLAGGPNTEAFF. In DNA, the CDR3 is TGCGCCAGCAGCTTGGCCGGGGGACCAAACACTGAAGCTTTCTTT.

The chain combines TRBV9 with TRBJ2-1; 8 bases fit TRBD2. In germline, CDR1 is SGDLS, CDR2 YYNGEE. Trimming cost V 0 bases and J 7 bases; bases outside gene matches: 6. The CDR3 sequence is 15 residues long. The CDR3 protein is CASSVVSGVRNEQFF. In DNA form, the CDR3 reads TGTGCCAGCAGCGTAGTTAGCGGGGTGAGGAATGAGCAGTTCTTC.

The chain couples TRBV6-2 or TRBV6-3 to TRBJ2-7; D may be TRBD2 (6 bases). CDR3 size: 15 residues. Germline V gives CDR1 MNHEY, CDR2 SVGEGT. V was trimmed by 4 bases and J by 0 bases, leaving 13 bases between them. CDR3 loop: CASSSPAGYSYEQYF. In DNA, the CDR3 is TGTGCCAGCAGTTCCCCGGCGGGGTACTCCTACGAGCAGTACTTC.

This sequence joins TRBV28 and TRBJ1-6; 8 bases line up with TRBD1. Germline lookup yields CDR1 MDHEN and CDR2 SYDVKM. With 6 bases clipped from V and 8 bases from J, the junction kept 6 bases outside the gene matches. This CDR3 is built from 14 residues. The CDR3 DNA reads TGTGCCAGCAGCCCCGGACAGGGATATTCACCCCTCCACTTT. Its translation: CASSPGQGYSPLHF. Together with reference TRBV28 and TRBJ1-6, the CDR3 gives the full variable domain: DVKVTQSSRYLVKRTGEKVFLECVQDMDHENMFWYRQDPGLGLRLIYFSYDVKMKEKGDIPEGYSVSREKKERFSLILESASTNQTSMYLCASSPGQGYSPLHFGNGTRLTVT.

The genes are TRBV19 and TRBJ1-6; 10 positions agree with TRBD1. The germline CDR1 and CDR2 sequences are LNHDA and SQIVND (reference sequence). The CDR3 has 15 amino acids. V trimming: 4 bases; J trimming: 7 bases; junction bases outside the gene matches: 4. The DNA for the CDR3 is TGTGCCAGTAGTAGGGGGGGACAGGGGAATTCACCCCTCCACTTT. Protein sequence: CASSRGGQGNSPLHF.

The chain is built from TRBV4-1 and TRBJ1-2; D gene ambiguous. This CDR3 region has 15 residues. The germline V gene has CDR1 MGHRA and CDR2 YSYEKL. V gave up 2 bases and J gave up 5 bases, with 15 bases separating them. The CDR3 spells CASSQWEERGYGYTF. The CDR3 DNA reads as TGCGCCAGCAGCCAATGGGAGGAAAGAGGTTATGGCTACACCTTC.

The chain uses TRBV19 and TRBJ1-5; D call uncertain. V was pared by 5 bases and J by 2 bases, with 16 bases between. Germline lookup yields CDR1 LNHDA and CDR2 SQIVND (reference sequence). CDR3 length: 16 amino acids. The CDR3 DNA is TGTGCCAGTAGTCCAGTTAGAGACTCTGGCAATCAGCCCCAGCATTTT. It yields the protein CASSPVRDSGNQPQHF.

J is TRBJ2-2 and V is TRBV4-3; TRBD2 aligns across 8 bases. This CDR3 is 16 amino acids long. V lost 0 bases to trimming and J lost 4 bases; unmatched junction nucleotides: 4. The germline V gene has CDR1 LGHNA and CDR2 YSLEER. This CDR3 reads CASSQEAGVVTGELFF. CDR3 DNA sequence: TGCGCCAGCAGCCAAGAAGCGGGGGTCGTCACCGGGGAGCTGTTTTTT.

The chain uses TRBV5-5 and TRBJ1-6; unclear D gene. The CDR3 sequence is 14 residues long. In germline, CDR1 is SGHKS, CDR2 YYEKEE (reference sequence). V was pared by 3 bases and J by 10 bases, with 14 bases between. Written as DNA, the CDR3 is TGTGCCAGCAGCTCTTTCACTCGAGGCTCACCCCTCCACTTT. This translates into CASSSFTRGSPLHF. Full variable domain (remainder filled in from reference TRBV5-5 and TRBJ1-6): DAGVTQSPTHLIKTRGQQVTLRCSPISGHKSVSWYQQVLGQGPQFIFQYYEKEERGRGNFPDRFSARQFPNYSSELNVNALLLGDSALYLCASSSFTRGSPLHFGNGTRLTVT.

The chain carries TRBV5-6 and TRBJ1-6; 9 nucleotides line up with TRBD1. Trimming removed 2 bases from V and 7 bases from J; junction bases left unmatched: 4. Looked up from germline, CDR1 is SGHDT and CDR2 is YYEEEE. The CDR3 contains 15 residues. The CDR3 sequence is CASSFGDRDNSPLHF. CDR3 DNA sequence: TGTGCCAGCAGCTTTGGGGACAGGGACAATTCACCCCTCCACTTT.

This chain joins TRBV7-9 and TRBJ2-1; 10 nucleotides align to TRBD2. Germline V CDR1 and CDR2: SEHNR, FQNEAQ (reference sequence). With 2 bases clipped from V and 7 bases from J, the junction kept 5 bases outside the gene matches. This CDR3 has 15 residues. The CDR3 loop is CASSLSSGRRNEQFF. The DNA for the CDR3 is TGTGCCAGCAGCTTATCTAGCGGGAGAAGAAATGAGCAGTTCTTC.

The chain employs TRBV2 and TRBJ2-2; TRBD1 aligns across 8 bases. V was clipped by 7 bases and J by 5 bases; unmatched bases: 9. There are 15 residues in the CDR3. Germline V gene lookup returns CDR1 SNHLY and CDR2 FYNNEI. This CDR3 is CASTPQQGGTGELFF. CDR3 nucleotides: TGTGCCAGCACACCCCAACAGGGGGGTACCGGGGAGCTGTTTTTT.

The chain carries TRBV18 and TRBJ1-3; no reliable D call. The V gene's germline CDR1 is KGHSH and CDR2 LQKENI. Between the trimmed V and J ends, which lost 4 bases and 4 bases, there was a span of 5 bases. The CDR3 consists of 12 residues. CDR3 protein: CASSRVGNTIYF. Here the CDR3 DNA reads TGTGCCAGCTCACGAGTGGGAAACACCATATATTTT.

The V and J genes are TRBV3-1 (or the pseudogene TRBV3-2) and TRBJ1-1; TRBD1 matches 7 bases. The length of the CDR3 is 16 residues. J lost 1 base, V lost 4 bases, and 9 bases had no gene match. The germline V gene encodes CDR1 LGHDT and CDR2 YNNKEL (reference sequence). CDR3 nucleotides: TGTGCCAGCAGCCCCGATTGGACAGGAGGGAACACTGAAGCTTTCTTT. Its translation is CASSPDWTGGNTEAFF.

This CDR3 is CASSLTGYQPQHF. DNA of the CDR3: TGTGCCAGCAGCTTAACAGGGTATCAGCCCCAGCATTTT. The chain recombines TRBV5-8 with TRBJ1-5; perhaps TRBD1 as D (6 bases). The CDR3 loop spans 13 amino acids. With 2 bases removed from V and 5 bases from J, the gap between germline ends came to 8 bases. In germline, CDR1 is SGHTS, CDR2 YDEGEE.

The CDR3 sequence: CAWSVGQHNSPLHF. DNA for the CDR3: TGTGCCTGGAGTGTTGGACAGCACAATTCACCCCTCCACTTT. The V and J genes are TRBV30 and TRBJ1-6; possible D gene TRBD1, 6 bases. Trimming removed 0 bases at V and 7 bases at J, with 10 bases between. The CDR3 loop spans 14 amino acids. Per the germline V gene, CDR1 is GTSNPN and CDR2 is SVGIG (reference sequence).

J is TRBJ2-2 and V is TRBV3-1 (or the pseudogene TRBV3-2), with D possibly being TRBD1 (6 bases). The germline V gene encodes CDR1 LGHDT and CDR2 YNNKEL (reference sequence). The CDR3 spans 16 residues. Trimming took off 1 base at V and 0 bases at J, with 9 bases between the two ends. CDR3 in amino acids: CASSQGGGTNTGELFF. CDR3 DNA: TGTGCCAGCAGCCAAGGAGGGGGAACGAACACCGGGGAGCTGTTTTTT.

CDR3 coding DNA: TGTGCCAGCAGCTTGTTCCAGCTAGCGGGGGGGCCAGATACGCAGTATTTT. This translates into CASSLFQLAGGPDTQYF. The gene calls are TRBV5-6 and TRBJ2-3; 12 nucleotides agree with TRBD2. V lost 1 base and J lost 4; bases outside the gene matches: 7. The CDR3 consists of 17 residues. Germline lookup yields CDR1 SGHDT and CDR2 YYEEEE. The complete variable domain, with remaining parts taken from reference TRBV5-6 and TRBJ2-3, reads DAGVTQSPTHLIKTRGQQVTLRCSPKSGHDTVSWYQQALGQGPQFIFQYYEEEERQRGNFPDRFSGHQFPNYSSELNVNALLLGDSALYLCASSLFQLAGGPDTQYFGPGTRLTVL.

The rearrangement links TRBV5-4 to TRBJ1-3; D is undetermined. This CDR3 has 17 amino acids. Trimming left V 4 bases short and J 1 base short, with 18 bases between. Germline CDR1 SGHNT, CDR2 YYREEE (reference sequence). The CDR3 is CASSIPGADISGNTIYF. The CDR3 region has the DNA TGTGCCAGCAGCATCCCGGGAGCGGATATTTCTGGAAACACCATATATTTT.

This clone was seen only a few times. The V and J genes are TRBV29-1 and TRBJ1-2; possibly TRBD1 for D (6 bases). This CDR3 region has 13 residues. V was trimmed by 4 bases and J by 4 bases, leaving 13 bases between them. Germline CDR1 SQVTM, CDR2 ANQGSEA. As DNA, the CDR3 is TGCAGCGTTGGTGACGGCAGGGGCTATGGCTACACCTTC. As protein: CSVGDGRGYGYTF. Variable domain in full (rest from reference TRBV29-1 and TRBJ1-2): SAVISQKPSRDICQRGTSLTIQCQVDSQVTMMFWYRQQPGQSLTLIATANQGSEATYESGFVIDKFPISRPNLTFSTLTVSNMSPEDSSIYLCSVGDGRGYGYTFGSGTRLTVV.

The J gene is TRBJ2-3, the V gene TRBV19; D remains unclear. CDR1 and CDR2 from the germline V gene are LNHDA and SQIVND (reference sequence). This CDR3 comprises 16 residues. Trimming left V 1 base short and J 0 bases short, with 11 bases between. CDR3 DNA sequence: TGTGCCAGTAGTATAGGGGCAGATTGGAGCACAGATACGCAGTATTTT. Amino acid sequence: CASSIGADWSTDTQYF.

This chain uses TRBV5-1 with TRBJ2-2; TRBD1 matches 8 bases. This CDR3 region has 17 residues. Germline loops: CDR1 SGHRS, CDR2 YFSETQ. V was pared by 0 bases and J by 5 bases, with 9 bases of the junction left unmatched. The CDR3 sequence is CASSLVAGGIRTGELFF. CDR3 DNA sequence: TGCGCCAGCAGCTTGGTGGCAGGGGGCATCAGGACCGGGGAGCTGTTTTTT.

The CDR3 nucleotides are TGTGCCAGCTCACCTCAGGGGGCAGGAGAGACCCAGTACTTC. This codes for CASSPQGAGETQYF. The chain joins TRBV18 to TRBJ2-5; 8 nucleotides agree with TRBD1. The CDR3 consists of 14 residues. Germline lookup yields CDR1 KGHSH and CDR2 LQKENI. V shed 3 bases, J shed 4 bases, and the junction held 4 bases outside the gene matches.

Comments on this clone: Germline is not matched at one junction end, which may reflect a read error. The gene calls are TRBV4-1 and TRBJ2-1; the D gene is possibly TRBD2 (6 bases). CDR1 is MGHRA, CDR2 YSYEKL, per germline. The CDR3 loop spans 15 amino acids. The CDR3 loop is CASSPANNLANGQFF. CDR3 nucleotide sequence: TGCGCCAGCAGCCCCGCTAATAACCTAGCGAATGGGCAGTTCTTC.

The rearrangement joins TRBV24-1 to TRBJ1-2, with D perhaps TRBD1 (6 bases). Germline V lookup: CDR1 KGHDR, CDR2 SFDVKD. Deletions cut 4 bases from V and 8 bases from J, with 10 bases between. The CDR3 totals 12 residues. The CDR3 region has the DNA TGTGCCACCAGTGACCCCGGGACAGGCTACACCTTC. Translated: CATSDPGTGYTF.

V is TRBV18 and J is TRBJ2-1, with 8 bases matching TRBD2. The CDR3 has 22 residues. CDR1 and CDR2 (germline): KGHSH, LQKENI. After removal of 3 bases from V and 4 bases from J, the junction contained 26 bases not matched to a gene. As DNA, the CDR3 is TGTGCCAGCTCACCGCAACATACTACCCCCTTACTAGCGGTCCATGGGTACAATGAGCAGTTCTTC. It is translated as CASSPQHTTPLLAVHGYNEQFF.

In DNA, the CDR3 is TGTGCCAGCAGTTCCGGGACAGGCGGAATTAGGTATGGCTACACCTTC. Translated: CASSSGTGGIRYGYTF. V and J are TRBV28 and TRBJ1-2; 8 positions agree with TRBD1. CDR1 is MDHEN and CDR2 is SYDVKM in the germline V gene. The CDR3 is 16 amino acids. The junction had 12 bases not matched to a gene; V was cut back by 4 bases and J by 5 bases.

The chain combines TRBV30 with TRBJ2-3, with TRBD2 matching over 14 bases. The length of the CDR3 is 16 residues. The J segment lost 6 bases and the V segment lost 5 bases, leaving 10 bases of the junction unmatched. Germline-derived CDR1 and CDR2 are GTSNPN and SVGIG (reference sequence). CDR3 amino acids: CAWGLGLAGGGDTQYF. CDR3 DNA: TGTGCCTGGGGCCTTGGACTAGCGGGAGGTGGCGATACGCAGTATTTT. Based on the CDR3 plus reference TRBV30 and TRBJ2-3, the full variable domain is SQTIHQWPATLVQPVGSPLSLECTVEGTSNPNLYWYRQAAGRGLQLLFYSVGIGQISSEVPQNLSASRPQDRQFILSSKKLLLSDSGFYLCAWGLGLAGGGDTQYFGPGTRLTVL.

The DNA of the CDR3 is TGTGCCAGCTCAGTGTGGGAACTAGCGGCAGATACGCAGTATTTT. Translated, it gives CASSVWELAADTQYF. This chain joins TRBV18 and TRBJ2-3, with 8 bases identical to TRBD2. The length of the CDR3 is 15 residues. J gave up 4 bases and V 5 bases, and 8 bases lay outside the gene matches. Germline CDR1 KGHSH, CDR2 LQKENI. Together with reference TRBV18 and TRBJ2-3, the CDR3 gives the full variable domain: NAGVMQNPRHLVRRRGQEARLRCSPMKGHSHVYWYRQLPEEGLKFMVYLQKENIIDESGMPKERFSAEFPKEGPSILRIQQVVRGDSAAYFCASSVWELAADTQYFGPGTRLTVL.